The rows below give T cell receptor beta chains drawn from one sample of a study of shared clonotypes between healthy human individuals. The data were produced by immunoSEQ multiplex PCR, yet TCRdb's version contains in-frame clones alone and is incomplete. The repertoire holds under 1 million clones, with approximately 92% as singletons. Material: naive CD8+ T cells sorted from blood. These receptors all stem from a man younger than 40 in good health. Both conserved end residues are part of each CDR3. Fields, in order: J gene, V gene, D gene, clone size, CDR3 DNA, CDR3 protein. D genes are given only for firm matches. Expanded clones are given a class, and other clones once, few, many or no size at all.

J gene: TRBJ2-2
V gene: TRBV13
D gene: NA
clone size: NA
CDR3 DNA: TGTGCCAGCAGCCCCGGAGGGCCTTTAGGGGAGCTGTTTTTT
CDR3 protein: CASSPGGPLGELFF

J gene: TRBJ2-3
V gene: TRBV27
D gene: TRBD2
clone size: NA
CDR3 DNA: TGTGCCAGCAGTTCTGGGACTAGTGGTTGGGATACGCAGTATTTT
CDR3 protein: CASSSGTSGWDTQYF

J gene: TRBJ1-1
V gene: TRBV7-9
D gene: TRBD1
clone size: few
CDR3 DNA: TGTGCCAGCAGGGGACAGGGGGCGACTGAAGCTTTCTTT
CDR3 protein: CASRGQGATEAFF

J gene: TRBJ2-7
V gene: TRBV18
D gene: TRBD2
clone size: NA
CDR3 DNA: TGTGCCAGCTCACACCGATATCCACTAGCGGGAGGCCCCTACGAGCAGTACTTC
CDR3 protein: CASSHRYPLAGGPYEQYF

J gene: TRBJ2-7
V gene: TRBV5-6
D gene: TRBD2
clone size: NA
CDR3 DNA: TGTGCCAGCAGCGGGTTTGGCACTAGCGGGAGGCCCCACGAGCAGTACTTC
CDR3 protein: CASSGFGTSGRPHEQYF

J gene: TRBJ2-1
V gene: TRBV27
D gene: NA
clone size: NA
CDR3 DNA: TGTGCCAGCAGATCCCCCCGCTTCTCCTACAATGAGCAGTTCTTC
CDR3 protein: CASRSPRFSYNEQFF

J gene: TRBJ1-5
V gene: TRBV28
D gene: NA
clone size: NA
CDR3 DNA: TGTGCCAGCCAGGTGGGCGGCAATCAGCCCCAGCATTTT
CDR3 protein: CASQVGGNQPQHF

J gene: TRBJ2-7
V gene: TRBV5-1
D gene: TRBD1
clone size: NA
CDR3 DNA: TGCGCCAGCAGCTTGGAGGGACAGGGGCGCTACGAGCAGTACTTC
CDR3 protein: CASSLEGQGRYEQYF

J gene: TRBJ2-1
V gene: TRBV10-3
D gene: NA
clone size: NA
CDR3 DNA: TGTGCCATCAGTTCAGATAGCAGGGGGGGTAATGAGCAGTTCTTC
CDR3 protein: CAISSDSRGGNEQFF

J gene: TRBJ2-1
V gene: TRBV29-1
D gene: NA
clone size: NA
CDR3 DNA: TGCAGCGTTGGGGGCGTGGGAAACAATGAGCAGTTCTTC
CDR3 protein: CSVGGVGNNEQFF

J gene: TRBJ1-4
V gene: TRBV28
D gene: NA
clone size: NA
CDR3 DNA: TGTGCCAGCAGTTTATCCGAGGGTGAAAAACTGTTTTTT
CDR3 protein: CASSLSEGEKLFF